These T cell receptor beta chains were read from a single sample in a study of CXCR3 chemokines and chemotherapy response in bladder cancer. TCRdb independently ran MiXCR on the PCR reads; one entry per CDR3 protein. The sample consists of about 13,000 distinct CDR3 sequences, around an eighth of them appearing once. Specimen collection occurred from a patient whose treatment included neoadjuvant chemotherapy. All receptors derive from a human donor with bladder cancer that did not respond to neoadjuvant chemotherapy. Both conserved end residues are part of each CDR3. Each record gives: CDR3 length, V gene, clone size, J gene, D gene, CDR3 protein, CDR3 DNA. D genes are given only for firm matches. Some rows mark clone size as missing; the rest say once, few, many or name a class of expanded clone.

len: 14
v_gene: TRBV6-6
abundance: -
j_gene: TRBJ1-2
d_gene: TRBD1
CDR3aa: CAGKEGAGNYGYTF
CDR3nt: TGTGCCGGTAAGGAGGGGGCGGGTAACTATGGCTACACCTTC

len: 15
v_gene: TRBV12-3/TRBV12-4
abundance: few
j_gene: TRBJ1-3
d_gene: -
CDR3aa: CASSRDFVSGNTIYF
CDR3nt: TGTGCCAGCAGTCGGGACTTCGTCTCTGGAAACACCATATATTTT

len: 13
v_gene: TRBV27
abundance: many
j_gene: TRBJ2-1
d_gene: -
CDR3aa: CASSLVEAGMQFF
CDR3nt: TGTGCCAGCAGTTTAGTTGAGGCGGGGATGCAGTTCTTC

len: 14
v_gene: TRBV29-1
abundance: many
j_gene: TRBJ1-1
d_gene: TRBD1
CDR3aa: CSVYQNTGDTEAFF
CDR3nt: TGCAGCGTGTACCAAAACACAGGGGACACTGAAGCTTTCTTT

len: 13
v_gene: TRBV19
abundance: many
j_gene: TRBJ1-2
d_gene: TRBD1
CDR3aa: CASSTGVVSGYTF
CDR3nt: TGTGCCAGCTCAACAGGGGTAGTCTCTGGCTACACCTTC

len: 15
v_gene: TRBV7-9
abundance: few
j_gene: TRBJ1-2
d_gene: -
CDR3aa: CASSLAAGALYGYTF
CDR3nt: TGTGCCAGCAGCTTAGCGGCAGGCGCTCTTTATGGCTACACCTTC

len: 14
v_gene: TRBV12-3/TRBV12-4
abundance: -
j_gene: TRBJ1-2
d_gene: -
CDR3aa: CASSFEGQGPGYTF
CDR3nt: TGTGCCAGCAGTTTTGAGGGGCAGGGCCCTGGCTACACCTTC

len: 14
v_gene: TRBV12-3/TRBV12-4
abundance: -
j_gene: TRBJ1-4
d_gene: -
CDR3aa: CASSREGSNEKLFF
CDR3nt: TGTGCCAGTTCTAGGGAGGGTTCTAATGAAAAACTGTTTTTT

len: 15
v_gene: TRBV10-3
abundance: many
j_gene: TRBJ2-7
d_gene: -
CDR3aa: CAIRTGRGSSYEQYF
CDR3nt: TGTGCCATCAGAACAGGACGGGGGAGCTCCTACGAGCAGTACTTC

len: 15
v_gene: TRBV6-5
abundance: many
j_gene: TRBJ1-1
d_gene: -
CDR3aa: CASSYSTGYAAEAFF
CDR3nt: TGTGCCAGCAGTTACTCGACGGGGTATGCGGCTGAAGCTTTCTTT

len: 13
v_gene: TRBV6-6
abundance: many
j_gene: TRBJ1-1
d_gene: -
CDR3aa: CASSYGFSTEAFF
CDR3nt: TGTGCCAGCAGTTACGGTTTCAGTACTGAAGCTTTCTTT

len: 15
v_gene: TRBV7-2
abundance: many
j_gene: TRBJ1-4
d_gene: -
CDR3aa: CASSPRATTNEKLFF
CDR3nt: TGTGCCAGCAGCCCCAGGGCCACGACTAATGAAAAACTGTTTTTT

len: 12
v_gene: TRBV29-1
abundance: many
j_gene: TRBJ1-1
d_gene: TRBD1
CDR3aa: CSTFDRGTEAFF
CDR3nt: TGCAGCACTTTCGACAGGGGTACTGAAGCTTTCTTT

len: 13
v_gene: TRBV6-5
abundance: few
j_gene: TRBJ1-1
d_gene: -
CDR3aa: CAPAGDLNTEAFF
CDR3nt: TGTGCCCCAGCCGGGGACCTGAACACTGAAGCTTTCTTT

len: 15
v_gene: TRBV15
abundance: many
j_gene: TRBJ2-7
d_gene: TRBD1
CDR3aa: CATSRAGQGSYEQYF
CDR3nt: TGTGCCACCAGCAGAGCCGGACAGGGGTCCTACGAGCAGTACTTC

len: 15
v_gene: TRBV20-1
abundance: -
j_gene: TRBJ2-5
d_gene: -
CDR3aa: CSAPGGTGGAETQYF
CDR3nt: TGCAGTGCTCCGGGCGGGACTGGGGGCGCGGAGACCCAGTACTTC

len: 17
v_gene: TRBV12-3/TRBV12-4
abundance: -
j_gene: TRBJ1-5
d_gene: TRBD1
CDR3aa: CASSLNPTGLSNQPQHF
CDR3nt: TGTGCCAGCAGTTTAAACCCGACAGGGCTTAGCAATCAGCCCCAGCATTTT

len: 13
v_gene: TRBV24-1
abundance: -
j_gene: TRBJ1-1
d_gene: -
CDR3aa: CATSDLSGTEAFF
CDR3nt: TGTGCCACCAGTGATTTGTCCGGGACTGAAGCTTTCTTT

len: 12
v_gene: TRBV12-3/TRBV12-4
abundance: few
j_gene: TRBJ1-2
d_gene: -
CDR3aa: CASSLLGYGYTF
CDR3nt: TGTGCCAGCAGTTTACTAGGCTATGGCTACACCTTC

len: 14
v_gene: TRBV18
abundance: many
j_gene: TRBJ2-5
d_gene: -
CDR3aa: CASSLRQIQETQYF
CDR3nt: TGTGCCAGCTCGCTACGACAGATTCAAGAGACCCAGTACTTC

len: 14
v_gene: TRBV12-3/TRBV12-4
abundance: many
j_gene: TRBJ1-5
d_gene: -
CDR3aa: CASSKQDSNQPQHF
CDR3nt: TGTGCCAGCAGTAAACAGGATAGCAATCAGCCCCAGCATTTT

len: 12
v_gene: TRBV20-1
abundance: -
j_gene: TRBJ2-7
d_gene: -
CDR3aa: CSASSSYYEQYF
CDR3nt: TGCAGTGCTAGTTCTAGCTACTACGAGCAGTACTTC

len: 15
v_gene: TRBV6-1
abundance: many
j_gene: TRBJ2-7
d_gene: -
CDR3aa: CASSWGYGVTYEQYF
CDR3nt: TGTGCCAGCAGCTGGGGGTACGGGGTTACCTACGAGCAGTACTTC

len: 14
v_gene: TRBV19
abundance: many
j_gene: TRBJ2-7
d_gene: -
CDR3aa: CASSNRASSYEQYF
CDR3nt: TGTGCCAGTAGTAACAGGGCTAGCTCCTACGAGCAGTACTTC

len: 14
v_gene: TRBV19
abundance: many
j_gene: TRBJ2-5
d_gene: TRBD2
CDR3aa: CASSSGRAGETQYF
CDR3nt: TGTGCCAGTAGTAGCGGGAGGGCCGGAGAGACCCAGTACTTC

len: 15
v_gene: TRBV25-1
abundance: few
j_gene: TRBJ2-3
d_gene: -
CDR3aa: CASSEVWGFTDTQYF
CDR3nt: TGTGCCAGCAGTGAAGTCTGGGGTTTCACAGATACGCAGTATTTT

len: 14
v_gene: TRBV13
abundance: many
j_gene: TRBJ2-3
d_gene: TRBD2
CDR3aa: CASSPAGLLDTQYF
CDR3nt: TGTGCCAGCAGTCCAGCGGGACTTTTGGATACGCAGTATTTT

len: 15
v_gene: TRBV6-6
abundance: medium-sized
j_gene: TRBJ2-1
d_gene: TRBD2
CDR3aa: CASHGGLAGDNEQFF
CDR3nt: TGTGCCAGCCATGGGGGACTAGCGGGGGACAATGAGCAGTTCTTC

len: 16
v_gene: TRBV19
abundance: medium-sized
j_gene: TRBJ1-1
d_gene: -
CDR3aa: CASSPLGGATNTEAFF
CDR3nt: TGTGCCAGTAGTCCCCTCGGCGGGGCGACGAACACTGAAGCTTTCTTT

len: 14
v_gene: TRBV28
abundance: many
j_gene: TRBJ1-6
d_gene: TRBD1
CDR3aa: CASRTGTGATPLHF
CDR3nt: TGTGCCAGCAGGACCGGGACAGGGGCGACACCCCTCCACTTT

len: 14
v_gene: TRBV6-5
abundance: medium-sized
j_gene: TRBJ2-1
d_gene: TRBD1
CDR3aa: CASSSGAGGYLQFF
CDR3nt: TGTGCCAGCAGTTCGGGGGCAGGGGGCTACCTGCAGTTCTTC

len: 16
v_gene: TRBV28
abundance: few
j_gene: TRBJ2-4
d_gene: TRBD2
CDR3aa: CASSEASGRGKNIQYF
CDR3nt: TGTGCCAGCAGTGAGGCTAGCGGGAGGGGCAAAAACATTCAGTACTTC

len: 15
v_gene: TRBV12-3/TRBV12-4
abundance: few
j_gene: TRBJ2-2
d_gene: TRBD1
CDR3aa: CASSTGTGNTGELFF
CDR3nt: TGTGCCAGCAGTACCGGGACAGGAAACACCGGGGAGCTGTTTTTT

len: 17
v_gene: TRBV20-1
abundance: -
j_gene: TRBJ2-2
d_gene: TRBD2
CDR3aa: CSARGTSGRGGTGELFF
CDR3nt: TGCAGTGCTAGGGGGACTAGCGGGAGGGGCGGCACCGGGGAGCTGTTTTTT

len: 16
v_gene: TRBV6-1
abundance: many
j_gene: TRBJ2-1
d_gene: TRBD1
CDR3aa: CASSGEHRGLRAEQFF
CDR3nt: TGTGCCAGCAGCGGTGAACACAGGGGCCTAAGAGCTGAGCAGTTCTTC

len: 18
v_gene: TRBV20-1
abundance: once
j_gene: TRBJ2-4
d_gene: -
CDR3aa: CSALFPGGGNLAKNIQYF
CDR3nt: TGCAGTGCCCTTTTCCCGGGTGGGGGTAATCTAGCCAAAAACATTCAGTACTTC

len: 11
v_gene: TRBV6-5
abundance: many
j_gene: TRBJ2-7
d_gene: -
CDR3aa: CASSYYYEQYF
CDR3nt: TGTGCCAGCAGTTACTATTACGAGCAGTACTTC

len: 14
v_gene: TRBV6-2/TRBV6-3
abundance: many
j_gene: TRBJ2-7
d_gene: TRBD2
CDR3aa: CASSYGRARNEQYF
CDR3nt: TGTGCCAGCAGTTACGGGAGGGCCAGGAACGAGCAGTACTTC

len: 13
v_gene: TRBV29-1
abundance: many
j_gene: TRBJ1-2
d_gene: -
CDR3aa: CSVAEERGYGYTF
CDR3nt: TGCAGCGTTGCTGAAGAGCGAGGCTATGGCTACACCTTC

len: 16
v_gene: TRBV19
abundance: many
j_gene: TRBJ1-1
d_gene: TRBD1
CDR3aa: CASSIRTGGENTEAFF
CDR3nt: TGTGCCAGTAGTATTAGGACAGGGGGCGAGAACACTGAAGCTTTCTTT

len: 13
v_gene: TRBV12-3/TRBV12-4
abundance: -
j_gene: TRBJ2-7
d_gene: -
CDR3aa: CASSSQRIGEQYF
CDR3nt: TGTGCCAGCAGTTCCCAGAGGATTGGGGAGCAGTACTTC

len: 14
v_gene: TRBV6-1
abundance: medium-sized
j_gene: TRBJ1-5
d_gene: TRBD1
CDR3aa: CASSERGWTGGQHF
CDR3nt: TGTGCCAGCAGTGAAAGGGGGTGGACAGGTGGTCAGCATTTT

len: 13
v_gene: TRBV5-6
abundance: medium-sized
j_gene: TRBJ1-2
d_gene: TRBD1
CDR3aa: CASSSRGRYGYTF
CDR3nt: TGTGCCAGCAGCAGCAGGGGGCGGTATGGCTACACCTTC

len: 14
v_gene: TRBV6-5
abundance: many
j_gene: TRBJ1-4
d_gene: -
CDR3aa: CASSRWGVGEKLFF
CDR3nt: TGTGCCAGCAGCCGGTGGGGGGTGGGTGAAAAACTGTTTTTT

len: 16
v_gene: TRBV7-3
abundance: many
j_gene: TRBJ2-1
d_gene: TRBD2
CDR3aa: CASSLTAGLQYNEQFF
CDR3nt: TGTGCCAGCAGCTTAACAGCGGGACTACAATACAATGAGCAGTTCTTC

len: 15
v_gene: TRBV10-3
abundance: many
j_gene: TRBJ1-1
d_gene: TRBD1
CDR3aa: CAIKGSGQGVTEAFF
CDR3nt: TGTGCCATCAAGGGTTCGGGACAGGGGGTCACTGAAGCTTTCTTT

len: 13
v_gene: TRBV6-6
abundance: many
j_gene: TRBJ2-3
d_gene: -
CDR3aa: CASTPGGTDTQYF
CDR3nt: TGTGCCAGCACCCCCGGAGGCACAGATACGCAGTATTTT

len: 15
v_gene: TRBV18
abundance: -
j_gene: TRBJ1-4
d_gene: -
CDR3aa: CASSPQRAYNEKLFF
CDR3nt: TGTGCCAGCTCACCACAGCGGGCCTATAATGAAAAACTGTTTTTT

len: 16
v_gene: TRBV7-2
abundance: many
j_gene: TRBJ2-1
d_gene: TRBD2
CDR3aa: CASSPGLAGAEREQFF
CDR3nt: TGTGCCAGCAGCCCCGGACTAGCGGGGGCTGAAAGGGAGCAGTTCTTC

len: 13
v_gene: TRBV30
abundance: -
j_gene: TRBJ1-3
d_gene: -
CDR3aa: CAWSLTGSNTIYF
CDR3nt: TGTGCCTGGAGCCTCACAGGGAGTAACACCATATATTTT

len: 16
v_gene: TRBV27
abundance: many
j_gene: TRBJ2-1
d_gene: TRBD2
CDR3aa: CASGGGGGTTTNEQFF
CDR3nt: TGTGCCAGCGGGGGTGGGGGAGGGACTACTACCAATGAGCAGTTCTTC

len: 14
v_gene: TRBV7-3
abundance: -
j_gene: TRBJ1-1
d_gene: -
CDR3aa: CASSPGRQNTEAFF
CDR3nt: TGTGCCAGCAGCCCGGGGAGACAGAACACTGAAGCTTTCTTT

len: 13
v_gene: TRBV19
abundance: medium-sized
j_gene: TRBJ1-2
d_gene: TRBD1
CDR3aa: CASSIGTAYGYTF
CDR3nt: TGTGCCAGTAGTATTGGGACAGCCTATGGCTACACCTTC

len: 14
v_gene: TRBV6-5
abundance: many
j_gene: TRBJ1-2
d_gene: -
CDR3aa: CASSYHPGLNGYTF
CDR3nt: TGTGCCAGCAGTTATCATCCGGGGCTGAATGGCTACACCTTC

len: 13
v_gene: TRBV6-2/TRBV6-3
abundance: many
j_gene: TRBJ2-1
d_gene: TRBD1
CDR3aa: CASTPRGNNEQFF
CDR3nt: TGTGCCAGCACCCCCAGGGGGAACAATGAGCAGTTCTTC

len: 15
v_gene: TRBV27
abundance: -
j_gene: TRBJ1-2
d_gene: -
CDR3aa: CASSLFAAANYGYTF
CDR3nt: TGTGCCAGCAGTTTATTTGCGGCTGCAAACTATGGCTACACCTTC

len: 11
v_gene: TRBV20-1
abundance: -
j_gene: TRBJ2-3
d_gene: -
CDR3aa: CSADREDTQYF
CDR3nt: TGCAGTGCCGATCGCGAGGATACGCAGTATTTT

len: 12
v_gene: TRBV30
abundance: -
j_gene: TRBJ2-2
d_gene: -
CDR3aa: CAWSFGVGELFF
CDR3nt: TGTGCCTGGAGCTTTGGGGTCGGGGAGCTGTTTTTT